This T cell receptor beta chain was sequenced for a study of blood T cell repertoires in COVID-19. Turning to the study itself: The United States, Italy and Spain provided the acute and convalescent COVID-19 samples.

In the original processing: Amplified reference gene primers provided the basis for estimating nucleated cell counts. Profiling relied on immunoSEQ multiplex PCR, and the TCRdb table lists in-frame clones only, not all of them. Clonal size and the V and J genes are those of that table, whereas D and trimming came from the DNA. The sample carries some 120,000 clones, approximately 81% recorded once. This CDR3 is 12 amino acids long. CDR1 SGHRS and CDR2 YFSETQ come from the germline V gene. Trimming removed 1 base from V and 9 bases from J, with 10 bases in between. The V gene is TRBV5-1, the J gene TRBJ1-2; maybe TRBD1 (5 bases). The sequencing sample was made of peripheral blood. The TCR was taken from a man in his forties or fifties with active or convalescent COVID-19. CDR3 region: CASSLQGSSYTF. The CDR3 DNA sequence: TGCGCCAGCAGCTTGCAGGGAAGTAGCTACACCTTC.